A single sample is the source of the 6 T cell receptor beta chains below, sequenced in a study of T-cell memory formation after mild COVID-19. Each CDR3 protein is one row after TCRdb ran MiXCR on the 5' RACE reads. Of some 450,000 distinct CDR3 sequences in the sample, around 18% are singletons; the top ten hold roughly 8.4%. Material for sequencing was PBMCs or a T cell subset sorted from them (not recorded which). The source is an adult woman who had mild COVID-19 (a few samples of this study predate the infection). Cell type and time point are not known.

This clonotype turned up a few times. The V and J genes are TRBV7-2 and TRBJ2-7, with 12 bases that match TRBD2. J gave up 12 bases and V 6 bases, and 6 bases lay outside the gene matches. Germline lookup yields CDR1 SGHTA and CDR2 FQGNSA. CDR3 length: 12 residues. CDR3 sequence (DNA): TGTGCCAGCAGGGGTCTAGCGGGAGGGCTGTACTTC. Translation: CASRGLAGGLYF.

V gene TRBV15 combines with J gene TRBJ2-7; D gene unclear. This CDR3 has 15 amino acids. Trimming took off 0 bases at V and 2 bases at J, with 11 bases between the two ends. Germline CDR1 is LNHNV and CDR2 is YYDKDF (reference sequence). The CDR3 loop is CATSRDSASAYEQYF. CDR3 in DNA: TGTGCCACCAGCAGAGATTCGGCGTCGGCCTACGAGCAGTACTTC.

The genes are TRBV11-2 and TRBJ1-2; tentative D call: TRBD1 (5 bases). With 1 base removed from V and 1 base from J, the gap between germline ends came to 19 bases. Germline assignment: CDR1 SGHAT and CDR2 FQNNGV. The CDR3 runs to 18 residues. This CDR3 reads CASSLGGRRDSINYGYTF. The CDR3 bases are TGTGCCAGCAGCTTAGGCGGTAGGCGGGACTCGATTAACTATGGCTACACCTTC.

A few counts support this clonotype. The genes are TRBV15 and TRBJ1-1; D not certain. Trimming stripped 3 bases from V and 3 bases from J, with 14 bases between. The CDR3 has 15 amino acids. Germline CDR1 is LNHNV and CDR2 is YYDKDF (reference sequence). The CDR3 loop is CATSSTLLGDTEAFF. In DNA form, the CDR3 reads TGTGCCACCAGCAGTACGTTACTTGGGGACACTGAAGCTTTCTTT. The full variable domain, its missing parts supplied by reference TRBV15 and TRBJ1-1, is DAMVIQNPRYQVTQFGKPVTLSCSQTLNHNVMYWYQQKSSQAPKLLFHYYDKDFNNEADTPDNFQSRRPNTSFCFLDIRSPGLGDTAMYLCATSSTLLGDTEAFFGQGTRLTVV.

J is TRBJ2-3 and V is TRBV5-1; no clear D. Germline CDR1 and CDR2: SGHRS and YFSETQ. The CDR3 length is 13 residues. The V and J ends lost 6 bases and 4 bases respectively, with 12 bases between them. The CDR3 loop is CASKEPNSDTQYF. In DNA form, the CDR3 reads TGCGCCAGCAAAGAGCCCAATTCAGATACGCAGTATTTT.

The chain combines TRBV3-1 with TRBJ1-1; possibly TRBD1 for D (5 bases). V was pared by 7 bases and J by 1 base, with 10 bases between. The CDR3 length is 13 residues. The germline V gene has CDR1 LGHDT and CDR2 YNNKEL (reference sequence). The CDR3 bases are TGTGCCAGCACCCACGGGGGGAACACTGAAGCTTTCTTT. Translating it yields CASTHGGNTEAFF.